This TCR beta chain was profiled in a study of cytomegalovirus exposure and HLA in healthy donors. Overall study context: Out of 398 genotyped donors, less than 85% belonged to the Caucasian-associated ancestry cluster. Points from the study as a whole: In an earlier analysis, productive rearrangement rates for most beta V segments clustered near 87% or 30%. The study carried out a later analysis of TCR beta sequences. It associated some 15,000 of them with specific HLA alleles at a false discovery rate of 0.05. Sequencing depth roughly uniform across donors was assumed in presence/absence analyses.

In the PCR, 60 Vbeta and 13 Jbeta primers were used. Some clones are missing from TCRdb's copy, which holds only in-frame ones; the method was immunoSEQ multiplex PCR. The sample shows about 190,000 clones, roughly 81% of them seen only once. As regards this clone: Its antigen remains unidentified.

This CDR3 comprises 13 residues. Germline loops: CDR1 MNHEY, CDR2 SMNVEV (reference sequence). The V gene is TRBV27, the J gene TRBJ2-5, with D perhaps given as TRBD1 or TRBD2 (5 bases each). The J call may be faulty, since TRBJ2-7 better matches the DNA end. The clonotype was recovered from a woman in her 30s in good health and CMV-seropositive. Sequenced material: PBMCs. The CDR3 DNA is TGTGCCAGCAGTTTATCGGGGGCCTACGAGCAGTACTTC. It encodes CASSLSGAYEQYF.